Given below is one TCR beta chain in context. This sample is part of a study of blood T cell repertoires in COVID-19. In the study overall: Spain, Italy and the United States supplied samples that represented acute and convalescent COVID-19. PBMCs, B-cell-depleted T cells, or T cells provided the cDNA or gDNA that made up the material.

The CDR3 totals 14 residues. Trimming at V came to 4 bases and at J to 1 base, leaving 4 bases not matched to a gene. Germline assignment: CDR1 SGDLS and CDR2 YYNGEE. Per the original data handling: Reference gene primer amplification gave estimated nucleated cell counts. The data were produced by immunoSEQ multiplex PCR, yet TCRdb's version contains in-frame clones alone and is incomplete. V, J and clone size derive from that table, while D and trimming were established from the DNA sequence. The sample records 52,000 or so clones, 85% to 90% being singletons. The clonotype was recovered from a human donor in a cohort sampled during active COVID-19. Material: peripheral blood. This rearrangement joins TRBV9 to TRBJ1-1; 7 nucleotides line up with TRBD1. The CDR3 coding sequence is TGTGCCAGCAGCTTTCGGGACAGGAACACTGAAGCTTTCTTT. This translates into CASSFRDRNTEAFF.